The 19 T cell receptor beta chains listed next were all sequenced from one sample in a study of blood T cell repertoires in COVID-19. Here immunoSEQ multiplex PCR was the method, and the copy in TCRdb shows in-frame clones only, minus some. The sample gives roughly 51,000 clones, 90% of which show up once; 4.5% to 5.5% is in the top ten. The sample was peripheral blood. These receptors were obtained from a man between 65 and 80 years old with acute or convalescent COVID-19.

The chain joins TRBV2 to TRBJ2-3, with 8 nucleotides matching TRBD1. The CDR3 runs 18 residues. Unmatched junction bases numbered 11, after V lost 3 bases and J lost 0 bases. From germline, CDR1 is SNHLY and CDR2 FYNNEI. CDR3 protein: CASSEAGGYRDSTDTQYF. The CDR3 DNA reads TGTGCCAGCAGTGAGGCAGGGGGCTATAGAGATAGCACAGATACGCAGTATTTT.

The CDR3 bases are TGTGCCAGCACTGGGACTAGCGGGGGGGCCCAGTACTTC. This encodes CASTGTSGGAQYF. The chain uses TRBV27 and TRBJ2-5, with 16 bases lining up with TRBD2. Trimming removed 7 bases from V and 9 bases from J; junction bases left unmatched: 2. The germline gives CDR1 MNHEY, CDR2 SMNVEV (reference sequence). This CDR3 region has 13 residues.

The rearrangement uses TRBV6-5 and TRBJ2-7, with 9 positions matching TRBD2. Germline-derived CDR1 and CDR2 are MNHEY and SVGAGI. The junction had 4 bases not matched to a gene; V was cut back by 7 bases and J by 3 bases. This CDR3 is built from 13 residues. CDR3 sequence (DNA): TGTGCCAGCACCCCGACTAGCGGCTACGAGCAGTACTTC. Translation gives CASTPTSGYEQYF.

This chain links TRBV28 with TRBJ2-7; tentative D call: TRBD2 (6 bases). V was clipped by 5 bases and J by 0 bases, with 17 bases between them. This CDR3 is 16 amino acids long. Looked up from germline, CDR1 is MDHEN and CDR2 is SYDVKM. The CDR3 is CASSPLSAGSSYEQYF. CDR3 in DNA: TGTGCCAGCAGTCCCCTTAGCGCGGGGAGCTCCTACGAGCAGTACTTC.

The chain carries TRBV9 and TRBJ2-3; TRBD2 might be the D (7 bases). V was trimmed by 4 bases and J by 0 bases, leaving 15 bases between them. Per germline, CDR1 SGDLS and CDR2 YYNGEE. The CDR3 extends over 16 amino acids. This chain's CDR3 is CASSLPGGPSTDTQYF. The CDR3 DNA is TGTGCCAGCAGCTTACCCGGGGGGCCTAGCACAGATACGCAGTATTTT.

The chain uses TRBV19 and TRBJ1-2; 8 bases fit TRBD1. Germline CDR1 and CDR2: LNHDA and SQIVND (reference sequence). This CDR3 region has 14 residues. Trimming at V came to 6 bases and at J to 4 bases, leaving 7 bases not matched to a gene. For the CDR3, the DNA is TGTGCCAGTAGAACTACAGGGGGAACCTATGGCTACACCTTC. It translates to CASRTTGGTYGYTF. Full variable domain (missing parts from reference TRBV19 and TRBJ1-2): DGGITQSPKYLFRKEGQNVTLSCEQNLNHDAMYWYRQDPGQGLRLIYYSQIVNDFQKGDIAEGYSVSREKKESFPLTVTSAQKNPTAFYLCASRTTGGTYGYTFGSGTRLTVV.

CDR3 sequence: CSAPGQPYLIRPQHF. CDR3 in DNA: TGCAGCGCCCCAGGACAGCCCTATTTGATTAGGCCCCAGCATTTT. J is TRBJ1-5 and V is TRBV29-1; possibly TRBD1 for D (6 bases). V lost 7 bases and J lost 9, with 25 bases in between. The CDR3 covers 15 residues. The germline gives CDR1 SQVTM, CDR2 ANQGSEA.

This chain links TRBV6-6 with TRBJ1-2; 7 bases match TRBD1. The germline V gene has CDR1 MNHNY and CDR2 SVGAGI (reference sequence). The CDR3 covers 15 residues. The J segment lost 6 bases and the V segment lost 4 bases, leaving 11 bases of the junction unmatched. The CDR3 here is CASSSTGLLRHGYTF. CDR3 DNA sequence: TGTGCCAGCAGTTCGACAGGGCTTTTGCGTCATGGCTACACCTTC.

The rearrangement links TRBV7-3 to TRBJ2-1; 13 positions match TRBD2. CDR3 length: 15 amino acids. Germline V gives CDR1 SGHTA, CDR2 FQGTGA. V was pared by 5 bases and J by 4 bases, with 2 bases of the junction left unmatched. This CDR3 reads CASSPGLAGYNEQFF. DNA of the CDR3: TGTGCCAGCAGCCCGGGACTAGCGGGGTACAATGAGCAGTTCTTC.

This chain joins TRBV5-4 and TRBJ1-5, with TRBD1 identical over 8 bases. The junction had 1 base not matched to a gene; V was cut back by 3 bases and J by 2 bases. CDR3 size: 14 residues. CDR1 and CDR2 from the germline V gene are SGHNT and YYREEE (reference sequence). The CDR3 DNA sequence: TGTGCCAGCAGCTCGGGACAGGGCAATCAGCCCCAGCATTTT. It yields the protein CASSSGQGNQPQHF.

The V and J genes are TRBV4-1 and TRBJ1-3; D possibly corresponds to TRBD1 (6 bases). Germline V lookup: CDR1 MGHRA, CDR2 YSYEKL. The length of the CDR3 is 14 residues. Trimming stripped 3 bases from V and 4 bases from J, with 10 bases between. The CDR3 here is CASSQRTVGNTIYF. CDR3 nucleotide sequence: TGCGCCAGCAGCCAGAGGACAGTCGGAAACACCATATATTTT.

The chain links TRBV7-9 to TRBJ2-7, with a weak D call TRBD1 (5 bases). Deletions cut 1 base from V and 10 bases from J, with 11 bases between. Germline V lookup: CDR1 SEHNR, CDR2 FQNEAQ (reference sequence). There are 12 residues in the CDR3. CDR3 region: CASSLDFRAQYF. The CDR3 DNA reads as TGTGCCAGCAGCTTAGACTTCAGGGCCCAGTACTTC.

CDR3 amino acids: CASSIQGRAEAFF. The CDR3 nucleotides are TGTGCCAGTAGTATCCAGGGAAGGGCTGAAGCTTTCTTT. The V call is TRBV19, the J call TRBJ1-1; perhaps TRBD1 as D (5 bases). The V gene's germline CDR1 is LNHDA and CDR2 SQIVND (reference sequence). The V end lost 3 bases, the J end lost 6 bases, and 11 bases lay between the germline ends. The CDR3 contains 13 residues.

The CDR3 bases are TGTGCCAGCAGCCCGCGGAAGAGCCCGAACACTGAAGCTTTCTTT. Translating it yields CASSPRKSPNTEAFF. The chain combines TRBV7-9 with TRBJ1-1; D gene uncertain. Trimming removed 5 bases at V and 1 base at J, with 14 bases between. The CDR3 extends over 15 amino acids. Germline V gene lookup returns CDR1 SEHNR and CDR2 FQNEAQ (reference sequence).

V is TRBV6-6 and J is TRBJ1-1, with D perhaps matching TRBD1 (5 bases). Per germline, CDR1 MNHNY and CDR2 SVGAGI (reference sequence). Trimming took 3 bases from V and 10 from J, leaving 12 bases between them. The CDR3 contains 12 residues. The CDR3 here is CASSYGGAGAFF. Written as DNA, the CDR3 is TGTGCCAGCAGTTATGGAGGGGCGGGAGCTTTCTTT.

This chain connects TRBV7-2 to TRBJ2-7; no clear D gene. Germline V gene sequence: CDR1 SGHTA, CDR2 FQGNSA. V lost 4 bases and J lost 4, with 14 bases in between. This CDR3 has 14 residues. Here the CDR3 reads CASSSSLKEYEQYF. For the CDR3, the DNA is TGTGCCAGCAGCTCGTCCCTAAAAGAATACGAGCAGTACTTC.

The chain carries TRBV7-2 and TRBJ1-1; TRBD1 is a possible D gene (5 bases). V shed 1 base and J shed 0 bases, with 9 bases lying between them. CDR1 SGHTA and CDR2 FQGNSA come from the germline V gene. This CDR3 is 15 amino acids long. The DNA for the CDR3 is TGTGCCAGCAGCTTAGGCTCAGGGATGAACACTGAAGCTTTCTTT. Translation: CASSLGSGMNTEAFF. The full variable domain, rest sourced from reference TRBV7-2 and TRBJ1-1, is GAGVSQSPSNKVTEKGKDVELRCDPISGHTALYWYRQSLGQGLEFLIYFQGNSAPDKSGLPSDRFSAERTGGSVSTLTIQRTQQEDSAVYLCASSLGSGMNTEAFFGQGTRLTVV.

This clone was counted a single time. The rearrangement joins TRBV5-1 to TRBJ1-4; perhaps TRBD1 as D (6 bases). CDR1 SGHRS and CDR2 YFSETQ come from the germline V gene. There are 15 residues in the CDR3. Trimming removed 2 bases at V and 3 bases at J, with 11 bases between. The CDR3 sequence is CASSFTGTPNEKLFF. The DNA of the CDR3 is TGCGCCAGCAGCTTTACCGGGACACCTAATGAAAAACTGTTTTTT.

Written as DNA, the CDR3 is TGTGCCAGCAGCTCCCGCTTGGGGACAAACTATGGCTACACCTTC. It codes for CASSSRLGTNYGYTF. This chain uses TRBV9 with TRBJ1-2; D might be TRBD1 (6 bases). Between the trimmed V and J ends, which lost 4 bases and 2 bases, there was a span of 15 bases. Per germline, CDR1 SGDLS and CDR2 YYNGEE. The CDR3 is 15 amino acids.